This TCR beta chain was profiled in a study of OX40 agonist ivuxolimab in advanced cancers. Study at large: Enrolled patients in dose escalation had cancers that were hepatocellular carcinoma, melanoma, renal cell or head and neck cancer. The study, taken as a whole, reports: Clonal expansion was among the lowest in partial responders at 0.1-3.0 mg/kg, especially CD8+. Clonal expansion by week 6 occurred in CD4+ and CD8+ blood T cells (at 0.1 to 3.0 mg/kg).

Data came from immunoSEQ multiplex PCR; TCRdb stores just in-frame clones and leaves some out. The sample lists about 86,000 clones, 80% to 90% occurring once. Notes on this clone: No antigen is known for it.

Between the trimmed V and J ends, which lost 0 bases and 2 bases, there was a span of 11 bases. There are 15 residues in the CDR3. Germline V CDR1 and CDR2: MNHEY, SVGAGI. The origin of this receptor is an adult with an advanced solid tumor such as melanoma, head and neck, liver or kidney cancer. The chain links TRBV6-5 to TRBJ2-7, with D unclear. This material consisted of CD4+ or CD8+ T cells sorted from blood, taken in a trial of the OX40 agonist ivuxolimab. The CDR3 reads CASSYSTAGPYEQYF. The CDR3 DNA reads TGTGCCAGCAGTTACTCGACGGCAGGTCCCTACGAGCAGTACTTC.